The 5 T cell receptor beta chains below all came from one sample that was sequenced in a study of beta chain features in type 1 diabetes. Study-level results: Type 1 diabetes patients had moderately but significantly shorter TCRB CDR3s in all four CD4+ subsets.

cDNA synthesis used the whole RNA isolate, giving expressed TCRB sequences. TCRdb's table, derived via immunoSEQ multiplex PCR, lists solely in-frame clones and lacks some. The table lists fewer than 110,000 clones, about 26% of them singletons. Their antigen targets remain unknown. Input material: central memory CD4+ T cells from blood. Receptors were obtained from a woman aged 18 to 35 with type 1 diabetes.

The CDR3 bases are TGTGCCAGCAGCTTTATTGGGACAGTAAAGACTGAAGCTTTCTTT. Protein product: CASSFIGTVKTEAFF. The chain is built from TRBV11-2 and TRBJ1-1; 7 positions match TRBD1. The CDR3 runs to 15 residues. The V segment lost 3 bases and the J segment 5 bases; nucleotides outside the gene matches: 9. CDR1 SGHAT and CDR2 FQNNGV come from the germline V gene.

In its sample, this clone was seen a few times. This chain connects TRBV5-1 to TRBJ2-3, with D possibly TRBD1 on 5 matching bases. The CDR3 is made up of 15 amino acids. Germline V gene sequence: CDR1 SGHRS, CDR2 YFSETQ. Deletions cut 1 base from V and 0 bases from J, with 9 bases between. The CDR3 DNA reads as TGCGCCAGCAGCTTGTACCAGGGAAGCACAGATACGCAGTATTTT. Its translation: CASSLYQGSTDTQYF.

V gene TRBV5-1 combines with J gene TRBJ2-5; TRBD2 matches at 7 bases. V lost 0 bases and J lost 9; bases outside the gene matches: 5. The CDR3 sequence is 13 residues long. Germline lookup yields CDR1 SGHRS and CDR2 YFSETQ. CDR3 sequence: CASSLGTSNPQYF. The CDR3 bases are TGCGCCAGCAGCTTGGGGACTAGTAATCCCCAGTACTTC.

The V and J genes are TRBV30 and TRBJ1-2; possible D gene TRBD1, 5 bases. The ends were cut back, 2 bases at V and 8 bases at J, with 12 bases in the middle. CDR1 and CDR2 from the germline V gene are GTSNPN and SVGIG (reference sequence). This CDR3 comprises 12 residues. CDR3 loop: CAWSTQRTGYTF. Here the CDR3 DNA reads TGTGCCTGGAGTACCCAAAGGACAGGCTACACCTTC.

This clone was detected a few times. This sequence joins TRBV30 and TRBJ1-2, with D perhaps TRBD1 (5 bases). There are 13 residues in the CDR3. V dropped 4 bases and J dropped 2 bases, with 11 bases sitting between them. Germline V CDR1 and CDR2: GTSNPN, SVGIG (reference sequence). This CDR3 reads CAWTAGGNYGYTF. For the CDR3, the DNA is TGTGCCTGGACCGCCGGGGGGAACTATGGCTACACCTTC.